One and the same sample provided the 23 T cell receptor beta chains below, sequenced in a study of T cell changes during pregnancy in multiple sclerosis. The table came from immunoSEQ multiplex PCR; TCRdb's copy has only in-frame clones and leaves some out. This table holds tens of thousands of clones, roughly 89% found once. The sample consisted of peripheral blood, taken after pregnancy. These receptors all come from a female donor in good health, enrolled as a control in a pregnancy study.

The genes are TRBV5-1 and TRBJ2-5, with 7 bases fitting TRBD1. Trimming cost V 4 bases and J 1 base; bases outside gene matches: 4. The CDR3 is 14 residues long. Germline CDR1 SGHRS, CDR2 YFSETQ. The CDR3 here is CASSLQGFQETQYF. The CDR3 nucleotides are TGCGCCAGCAGCCTACAGGGGTTCCAAGAGACCCAGTACTTC.

The chain combines TRBV7-2 with TRBJ1-2; a possible D gene is TRBD1 (6 bases). V was trimmed by 6 bases and J by 0 bases, leaving 23 bases between them. Per germline, CDR1 SGHTA and CDR2 FQGNSA. This CDR3 is built from 18 residues. CDR3 in DNA: TGTGCCAGCAGTTTCTATCCGCCGGGACACACAACTAACTATGGCTACACCTTC. Protein sequence: CASSFYPPGHTTNYGYTF.

This chain connects TRBV5-1 to TRBJ2-7; 8 bases are shared with TRBD1. V shed 2 bases, J shed 5 bases, and the junction held 12 bases outside the gene matches. This CDR3 contains 16 residues. Germline CDR1 is SGHRS and CDR2 is YFSETQ. Here the CDR3 DNA reads TGCGCCAGCAGCTTTGGAGCCGGGACAGGAGCGGACGAGCAGTACTTC. Encoded protein: CASSFGAGTGADEQYF.

The CDR3 nucleotides read TGTGCCAGCAGTAGCGGTTACACTGAAGCTTTCTTT. Translating it yields CASSSGYTEAFF. The rearrangement uses TRBV27 and TRBJ1-1; no reliable D call. This CDR3 region has 12 residues. Looked up from germline, CDR1 is MNHEY and CDR2 is SMNVEV (reference sequence). The V gene lost 5 bases and the J gene lost 3 bases, with 7 bases spanning the gap.

V is TRBV27 and J is TRBJ2-2; 8 nucleotides align to TRBD1. V dropped 6 bases and J dropped 0; count of bases not matched to a gene: 3. Germline V gene lookup returns CDR1 MNHEY and CDR2 SMNVEV (reference sequence). CDR3 size: 15 residues. The CDR3 spells CASRWTGTNTGELFF. Here the CDR3 DNA reads TGTGCCAGCAGGTGGACAGGGACGAACACCGGGGAGCTGTTTTTT.

The rearrangement joins TRBV6-1 to TRBJ1-4, with D possibly matching TRBD1 (5 bases). CDR1 is MNHNS, CDR2 SASEGT, per germline. V lost 9 bases, J lost 8 bases, and 10 bases lay in between. The CDR3 totals 11 residues. The CDR3 DNA is TGTGCCAGTATCGGGGGGGAAAAACTGTTTTTT. Encoded protein: CASIGGEKLFF.

Points on this clone: Given a much more abundant clone one base away, this may be a read error. The CDR3 DNA follows: TGTGCCTGGAGTGCGCTACAGGGGGCCGCCTCGGGACAGCACAATCAGCCCCAGCATTTT. It is translated as CAWSALQGAASGQHNQPQHF. V is TRBV30 and J is TRBJ1-5; 9 positions agree with TRBD1. The V gene end was trimmed by 1 base and the J gene end by 3 bases; junction bases not matched to a gene: 19. This CDR3 spans 20 amino acids. Germline V CDR1 and CDR2: GTSNPN, SVGIG (reference sequence).

The chain recombines TRBV10-2 with TRBJ1-3; D is ambiguous. Germline CDR1 reads WSHSY; CDR2 reads SAAADI. CDR3 length: 14 residues. The ends were cut back, 8 bases at V and 4 bases at J, with 15 bases in the middle. The CDR3 region is CASARGLQGNTIYF. The DNA for the CDR3 is TGCGCCAGCGCGAGAGGGTTGCAGGGAAACACCATATATTTT.

The rearrangement links TRBV9 to TRBJ2-3, with 10 bases lining up with TRBD2. This CDR3 has 14 amino acids. Germline CDR1 reads SGDLS; CDR2 reads YYNGEE. The ends lost 4 bases at V and 5 bases at J; junction bases unmatched: 4. CDR3 nucleotide sequence: TGTGCCAGCAGCCCGAGCGGGGGGGAAGATACGCAGTATTTT. As protein: CASSPSGGEDTQYF.

The V gene is TRBV19, the J gene TRBJ2-1, with D unclear. The germline gives CDR1 LNHDA, CDR2 SQIVND (reference sequence). Trimming removed 9 bases at V and 0 bases at J, with 6 bases between. The CDR3 contains 12 residues. This CDR3 reads CASTSSYNEQFF. CDR3 nucleotide sequence: TGTGCCAGCACGAGCTCCTACAATGAGCAGTTCTTC.

V and J are TRBV10-3 and TRBJ1-6; D remains unclear. The V gene's germline CDR1 is ENHRY and CDR2 SYGVKD. V gave up 0 bases and J gave up 9 bases, with 12 bases separating them. The CDR3 loop spans 15 amino acids. In DNA form, the CDR3 reads TGTGCCATCAGTGAGTCTGCAGTAAGCGGTTCACCCCTCCACTTT. Protein: CAISESAVSGSPLHF.

This sequence joins TRBV29-1 and TRBJ2-7; D is perhaps TRBD1 (7 bases). Germline V gene sequence: CDR1 SQVTM, CDR2 ANQGSEA. Trimming removed 4 bases from V and 2 bases from J, with 15 bases in between. The CDR3 consists of 14 residues. The CDR3 DNA sequence: TGCAGCGTTGTTGGGTCAGGGGGGCCCTACGAGCAGTACTTC. Translated: CSVVGSGGPYEQYF.

The chain carries TRBV6-4 and TRBJ2-3; 7 positions match TRBD1. The CDR3 spans 14 residues. CDR1 and CDR2 (germline): MRHNA, SNTAGT. The V segment lost 3 bases and the J segment 4 bases; nucleotides outside the gene matches: 4. The CDR3 region is CASSEHTGADTQYF. The CDR3 coding sequence is TGTGCCAGCAGTGAACATACAGGGGCAGATACGCAGTATTTT.

The chain combines TRBV6-5 with TRBJ1-6; 9 bases map to TRBD1. V dropped 4 bases and J dropped 8; count of bases not matched to a gene: 6. Germline V gene sequence: CDR1 MNHEY, CDR2 SVGAGI. CDR3 size: 15 residues. The CDR3 region is CASSSGQGIDSPLHF. The CDR3 DNA reads as TGTGCCAGCAGTTCGGGACAGGGAATCGATTCACCCCTCCACTTT.

The rearrangement links TRBV5-1 to TRBJ2-1; maybe TRBD2 (6 bases). The CDR3 has 18 residues. Trimming removed 7 bases at V and 2 bases at J, with 25 bases between. Per the germline V gene, CDR1 is SGHRS and CDR2 is YFSETQ. The CDR3 reads CASRTDLRDFGAYNEQFF. CDR3 in DNA: TGCGCCAGCCGGACGGACCTAAGGGACTTCGGGGCCTACAATGAGCAGTTCTTC. Variable domain in full (rest from reference TRBV5-1 and TRBJ2-1): KAGVTQTPRYLIKTRGQQVTLSCSPISGHRSVSWYQQTPGQGLQFLFEYFSETQRNKGNFPGRFSGRQFSNSRSEMNVSTLELGDSALYLCASRTDLRDFGAYNEQFFGPGTRLTVL.

This chain joins TRBV5-1 and TRBJ2-5; D is undetermined. Trimming left V 4 bases short and J 5 bases short, with 12 bases between. This CDR3 is 13 amino acids long. Germline values: CDR1 SGHRS, CDR2 YFSETQ. The CDR3 DNA reads TGCGCCAGCAGCGACCAGACTGGCGAGACCCAGTACTTC. This translates into CASSDQTGETQYF.

The chain couples TRBV28 to TRBJ2-3; 9 bases are a match to TRBD1. Germline V gene lookup returns CDR1 MDHEN and CDR2 SYDVKM. The V and J ends lost 6 bases and 2 bases, in that order; junction bases with no gene match: 3. CDR3 length equals 14 residues. Written as DNA, the CDR3 is TGTGCCAGCAGACAGGGGGCACCCACAGATACGCAGTATTTT. Residues: CASRQGAPTDTQYF.

This rearrangement joins TRBV13 to TRBJ2-3; 12 positions agree with TRBD2. CDR3 length: 17 residues. CDR1 and CDR2 (germline): PRHDT, FYEKMQ (reference sequence). J lost 5 bases, V lost 5 bases, and 11 bases had no gene match. The CDR3 here is CASSTRPGLAGGDTQYF. CDR3 nucleotides: TGTGCCAGCAGCACCCGACCGGGACTAGCGGGCGGAGATACGCAGTATTTT. Full variable domain (outside the CDR3, taken from reference TRBV13 and TRBJ2-3): AAGVIQSPRHLIKEKRETATLKCYPIPRHDTVYWYQQGPGQDPQFLISFYEKMQSDKGSIPDRFSAQQFSDYHSELNMSSLELGDSALYFCASSTRPGLAGGDTQYFGPGTRLTVL.

V and J are TRBV7-2 and TRBJ2-3, with D possibly TRBD1 on 6 matching bases. Germline loops: CDR1 SGHTA, CDR2 FQGNSA. The CDR3 spans 14 residues. Deletions cut 5 bases from V and 2 bases from J, with 11 bases between. As DNA, the CDR3 is TGTGCCAGCAGCCGAACAGGGTACACAGATACGCAGTATTTT. Translating it yields CASSRTGYTDTQYF.

The chain has TRBV6-4 and TRBJ2-1, with 7 nucleotides matching TRBD2. This CDR3 has 15 residues. V lost 2 bases to trimming and J lost 4 bases; unmatched junction nucleotides: 5. Per the germline V gene, CDR1 is MRHNA and CDR2 is SNTAGT. DNA for the CDR3: TGTGCCAGCAGTGACCCTAGCGGCCCATACAATGAGCAGTTCTTC. Protein sequence: CASSDPSGPYNEQFF.

The chain has TRBV10-1 and TRBJ2-3; perhaps TRBD1 as D (6 bases). CDR1 WNHNN and CDR2 SYGVQD come from the germline V gene (reference sequence). The CDR3 has 16 amino acids. V lost 3 bases and J lost 2, with 15 bases in between. As DNA, the CDR3 is TGCGCCAGCAGTGAAGAGGAAGACAGGATCACAGATACGCAGTATTTT. Its protein product is CASSEEEDRITDTQYF.

The rearrangement joins TRBV4-1 to TRBJ1-5, with a possible D match to TRBD1 (6 bases). The CDR3 runs 16 residues. Germline CDR1 reads MGHRA; CDR2 reads YSYEKL. V shed 3 bases and J shed 7 bases, with 19 bases lying between them. This chain's CDR3 is CASSQLGQGRGQPQHF. CDR3 sequence (DNA): TGCGCCAGCAGCCAGTTGGGCCAAGGGAGGGGGCAGCCCCAGCATTTT.

V usage is TRBV20-1 and J usage is TRBJ1-2; no definite D call. The CDR3 extends over 11 amino acids. Germline values: CDR1 DFQATT, CDR2 SNEGSKA (reference sequence). V gave up 3 bases and J gave up 4 bases, with 6 bases separating them. Here the CDR3 reads CSARSGYGYTF. The CDR3 bases are TGCAGTGCTAGGAGCGGCTATGGCTACACCTTC.